The 6 T cell receptor beta chains below all came from one sample that was sequenced in a study of T cell responses to AZD1222 COVID-19 vaccine. The table came from immunoSEQ multiplex PCR; TCRdb's copy has only in-frame clones and leaves some out. This sample has 110,000 to 150,000 clones, with 80% to 90% found just once. The sequenced sample was peripheral blood, obtained on day 0 of AZD1222 vaccination. The receptors here all came from an adult in good health.

The rearrangement joins TRBV11-2 to TRBJ2-7; D unresolved. The CDR3 runs to 12 residues. Trimming removed 0 bases at V and 6 bases at J, with 6 bases between. The germline CDR1 and CDR2 sequences are SGHAT and FQNNGV. The CDR3 DNA sequence: TGTGCCAGCAGCTTAGATCGACGCGAGCAGTACTTC. Protein: CASSLDRREQYF.

This clone has a handful of counts. This chain joins TRBV6-2 or TRBV6-3 and TRBJ2-7; no definite D call. The V gene lost 2 bases and the J gene lost 2 bases, with 7 bases spanning the gap. CDR1 is MNHEY and CDR2 is SVGEGT in the germline V gene. CDR3 size: 13 residues. CDR3 residues: CASSYGLTYEQYF. Written as DNA, the CDR3 is TGTGCCAGCAGTTACGGATTAACCTACGAGCAGTACTTC.

V and J are TRBV18 and TRBJ2-2; possible D gene TRBD2, 5 bases. Looked up from germline, CDR1 is KGHSH and CDR2 is LQKENI. The CDR3 runs to 15 residues. V was pared by 6 bases and J by 0 bases, with 11 bases between. CDR3 in DNA: TGTGCCAGCTCCCGACGGGATTCGAACACCGGGGAGCTGTTTTTT. This sequence encodes CASSRRDSNTGELFF.

This rearrangement joins TRBV14 to TRBJ1-3, with D hard to call. Trimming cost V 0 bases and J 3 bases, with 6 bases left between them. The length of the CDR3 is 14 residues. Looked up from germline, CDR1 is SGHDN and CDR2 is FVKESK. CDR3 sequence reads: CASSQDRVGNTIYF. The CDR3 DNA sequence: TGTGCCAGCAGCCAAGATAGAGTTGGAAACACCATATATTTT.

The gene calls are TRBV6-5 and TRBJ1-2; D gene unclear. The V end lost 6 bases, the J end lost 4 bases, and 12 bases lay between the germline ends. The length of the CDR3 is 13 residues. Germline V gives CDR1 MNHEY, CDR2 SVGAGI. The DNA for the CDR3 is TGTGCCAGCAGCCCCAGTTGGAGCTATGGCTACACCTTC. Translation gives CASSPSWSYGYTF.

The chain links TRBV7-8 to TRBJ2-3, with 8 bases identical to TRBD1. J lost 6 bases, V lost 2 bases, and 4 bases had no gene match. Per germline, CDR1 SGHVS and CDR2 FQNEAQ. The CDR3 spans 14 residues. CDR3 protein: CASSLFRGRDTQYF. The CDR3 region has the DNA TGTGCCAGCAGCTTATTCAGGGGGCGGGATACGCAGTATTTT.